The following is a T cell receptor (beta chain) sequence with its context. Which antigen it targets is not known. No qualities accompany the bases; no much larger clone lies one base away. The record originates from a study of a mutant IDH1 vaccine in newly diagnosed glioma (dated by TCRdb to the early 2020s). For the study in its entirety: Of the approximately 32 treated patients, roughly 62% were male and 37.5% were female, and the mean age was 40.4 years. Peripheral blood was drawn at six visits: V03 (baseline), V05, V07, V10, V12 and V13. Prior to enrollment, patients had been given standard therapy consisting of radiotherapy alone, temozolomide alone, or radiochemotherapy with temozolomide, with the combination given to most patients. Longitudinal TCRB deep sequencing was done for 20 to 25 treated patients, wherever samples were available for exploratory analyses.

The time point label here, explained by the study, means: baseline, week 1 (first vaccination visit). The treatment or condition label, read with the paper, signifies: pre-vaccination baseline after standard-of-care therapy. All donors had newly diagnosed IDH1-mutant astrocytomas of WHO grade 3 or 4 that showed loss of nuclear ATRX. The samples were drawn from NOA16, a multicentre, single-arm, open-label phase I trial in Germany that tested a mutant IDH1 peptide vaccine in humans for the first time. For immunogenicity testing, the blood drawn at visit V03 was used as the baseline sample. Genomic DNA for TCRB sequencing was extracted from EDTA blood using the DNeasy Blood and Tissue Kit. Library method: the immunoSEQ multiplex PCR assay. Rearranged TCR beta chain sequences were amplified with the hsTCRB Kit following the manufacturer's protocol. An Illumina MiSeq was used to sequence the TCRB libraries. Turning to the authors' computational methods: The kit vendor's proprietary platform handled demultiplexing, trimming and gene mapping. In its TCRdb copy, this immuneACCESS table keeps in-frame sequences only and misses some clones. Where compared with another copy, unresolved V genes explain less than half of these, and the others have no known cause. V, J and clone size are taken as reported in that table, and D and trimming were inferred from the DNA itself. This sample holds about 88,000 clones; more than 65% were observed only once. Of the sample, roughly 5.3% falls within the top ten clones.

CDR1 and CDR2 were assigned from the germline V gene as SGHAT and FQNNGV. The CDR3, from cysteine to phenylalanine, totals 11 residues. Left in the record is the CDR3 DNA by itself, 33 bases read in frame from the first base. V loses 5 bases of germline sequence and J loses 7 bases, and the interval between the two ends is 3 bases. Overall study outcomes, separate from this receptor: It was noted by the authors that analyses of patient blood samples could not be reproduced owing to sample limitations. Vaccine-induced immune responses across multiple MHC alleles were detected in 93.3% of patients. PBMC samples for TCRB deep sequencing were selected based on availability. Pseudoprogression appeared unrelated to alterations in the top peripheral T cell clonotypes detected by TCRB sequencing.

The receptor chain draws on TRBV11-2 and TRBJ1-6, with an unclear D gene assignment. This specimen was PBMCs, taken from a glioma patient treated with radiotherapy, temozolomide or both. This sequence originates from a man between 35 and 55 years old with glioma. Some clones in this sample may be carry-over from other donors' samples. The CDR3 region has the sequence CASSQNSPLHF. The nucleotide sequence reads TGTGCCAGCAGCCAAAATTCACCCCTCCACTTT.